This T cell receptor beta chain was captured by sequencing in a study of response to subunit inactivated influenza vaccine. TCRdb analysed the RT-PCR reads with MiXCR anew, one entry per CDR3 protein. The sample lists 600,000 to 700,000 distinct CDR3 sequences, 14% seen once, with about 7.6% in the top ten. This clonotype was counted ten times or more. This TCR was recovered from a man between 50 and 59 years old who received an inactivated influenza vaccine. The sequences come from PBMCs from blood, collected 14 to 15 days before vaccination.

This CDR3 is CASSYSDRNLYSNQPQHF. The CDR3 DNA reads TGTGCCAGCAGTTACTCGGACAGGAACTTATATAGCAATCAGCCCCAGCATTTT. The chain combines TRBV6-5 with TRBJ1-5, with 7 bases lining up with TRBD1. After removal of 0 bases from V and 0 bases from J, the junction contained 8 bases not matched to a gene. The CDR3 length is 18 residues. Germline values: CDR1 MNHEY, CDR2 SVGAGI.